This TCR beta chain is from a study of blood T cell repertoires in COVID-19. In germline, CDR1 is SGHTA, CDR2 FQGNSA. V dropped 3 bases and J dropped 11; count of bases not matched to a gene: 4. CDR3 length equals 12 residues. Clones were sequenced by immunoSEQ multiplex PCR, and TCRdb holds only the in-frame ones, with some missing. In the table there are 60,000 or so clones, 75% to 85% of which are singletons. This sequence joins TRBV7-2 and TRBJ2-3; 8 bases line up with TRBD2. Sequencing input: peripheral blood. The clonotype was recovered from a human donor in a cohort sampled during active COVID-19. CDR3 sequence (DNA): TGTGCCAGCAGCTTGACTAGCGCGCAGCAGTATTTT. This gives the protein CASSLTSAQQYF.